These 13 T cell receptor beta chains came from one sample sequenced in a study of resident and recirculating memory T cells in vitiligo (dated by TCRdb to the late 2010s). Library preparation employed the immunoSEQ multiplex PCR assay. TCRdb mirrors the immuneACCESS table, restricted to in-frame sequences. Some clones are absent from its copies; in checked studies, under half trace to an unresolved V gene, and the reason for the others is unknown. Here the sample has around 40,000 clones; around 90% occur a single time. More than 3.5% of the sample rests with the top ten. Input material: blood. These receptors originate from a male donor with vitiligo.

The rearrangement links TRBV5-3 to TRBJ1-1, with 8 bases identical to TRBD1. TRBV5-3 is an open reading frame whose function is uncertain. V shed 2 bases and J 1 base; nucleotides not matched to a gene: 7. There are 16 residues in the CDR3. CDR3 DNA: TGTGCCAGAAGCTTTCAGCAGGGGGCGTCGAACACTGAAGCTTTCTTT. Protein sequence: CARSFQQGASNTEAFF.

The genes are TRBV7-3 and TRBJ2-3, with 8 positions matching TRBD2. The CDR3 runs 15 residues. The germline V gene has CDR1 SGHTA and CDR2 FQGTGA. Trimming took 3 bases from V and 5 from J; bases not matched to a gene: 7. CDR3 protein: CASSFRGGERDTQYF. The DNA for the CDR3 is TGTGCCAGCAGCTTTCGGGGGGGGGAGAGAGATACGCAGTATTTT. The full variable domain, in which reference TRBV7-3 and TRBJ2-3 provide the parts outside the CDR3, is GAGVSQTPSNKVTEKGKYVELRCDPISGHTALYWYRQSLGQGPEFLIYFQGTGAADDSGLPNDRFFAVRPEGSVSTLKIQRTERGDSAVYLCASSFRGGERDTQYFGPGTRLTVL.

The V gene is TRBV5-4, the J gene TRBJ2-1; TRBD2 might be the D (5 bases). The CDR3 has 12 residues. V dropped 4 bases and J dropped 7 bases, with 9 bases sitting between them. Germline CDR1 reads SGHNT; CDR2 reads YYREEE (reference sequence). The CDR3 DNA is TGTGCCAGCAGCCCGGACTGGAATGAGCAGTTCTTC. Its protein product is CASSPDWNEQFF.

The rearrangement joins TRBV9 to TRBJ2-1; D gene ambiguous. The CDR3 contains 18 residues. Looked up from germline, CDR1 is SGDLS and CDR2 is YYNGEE. V shed 4 bases and J shed 4 bases, with 24 bases lying between them. CDR3 residues: CASSPNYNTKRLYNEQFF. The CDR3 DNA sequence: TGTGCCAGCAGCCCAAATTACAACACTAAGCGTCTATACAATGAGCAGTTCTTC.

The V gene is TRBV9, the J gene TRBJ2-5; TRBD2 matches at 8 bases. Germline loops: CDR1 SGDLS, CDR2 YYNGEE. The CDR3 has 14 amino acids. With V trimmed by 3 bases and J by 4 bases, 5 bases remained unmatched. The CDR3 nucleotides are TGTGCCAGCAGCGCGGGGGGGGGCGCAGAGACCCAGTACTTC. As protein: CASSAGGGAETQYF.

This clone was detected only once. The V and J genes are TRBV30 and TRBJ1-4, with no clear D. Germline V CDR1 and CDR2: GTSNPN, SVGIG (reference sequence). The CDR3 contains 11 residues. Trimming shortened V by 2 bases and J by 7 bases, and 5 bases separated the two germline ends. The CDR3 reads CAWSRGEKLFF. CDR3 sequence (DNA): TGTGCCTGGAGTAGAGGTGAAAAACTGTTTTTT.

The rearrangement links TRBV4-1 to TRBJ1-2; D call uncertain. The CDR3 covers 11 residues. The ends were cut back, 4 bases at V and 8 bases at J, with 8 bases in the middle. Germline V gives CDR1 MGHRA, CDR2 YSYEKL. DNA for the CDR3: TGCGCCAGCAGCCGCGGTGGAGGCTACACCTTC. It yields the protein CASSRGGGYTF.

In regard to this clone: A junction end diverges from the germline sequence, so it may reflect a read error. The chain recombines TRBV23-1 with TRBJ1-6; the match to TRBD1 covers 8 bases. TRBV23-1 is flagged as an ORF with uncertain function. This CDR3 contains 15 residues. In DNA, the CDR3 is TGCGCCAGCAGTCTCACGACAGGGGATAATCCACCCCTCCACTTT. It translates to CASSLTTGDNPPLHF.

In its sample, this clone was seen once. V usage is TRBV5-4 and J usage is TRBJ2-1, with D possibly being TRBD2 (5 bases). Trimming stripped 0 bases from V and 6 bases from J, with 7 bases between. CDR3 length equals 13 residues. In germline, CDR1 is SGHNT, CDR2 YYREEE (reference sequence). The CDR3 spells CASSLVEGNEQFF. The CDR3 coding sequence is TGTGCCAGCAGCTTGGTCGAGGGCAATGAGCAGTTCTTC.

This chain uses TRBV4-1 with TRBJ2-5; 7 nucleotides align to TRBD1. This CDR3 has 15 amino acids. V lost 4 bases and J lost 2; bases outside the gene matches: 7. Germline lookup yields CDR1 MGHRA and CDR2 YSYEKL. CDR3 in DNA: TGCGCCAGCAGCCGGATCCCGGGACAGCAAGAGACCCAGTACTTC. Its protein is CASSRIPGQQETQYF.

The genes are TRBV6-5 and TRBJ1-2; D is unresolved. The CDR3 loop spans 14 amino acids. Trimming removed 3 bases from V and 6 bases from J, with 14 bases in between. Germline V gene lookup returns CDR1 MNHEY and CDR2 SVGAGI. CDR3 bases: TGTGCCAGCAGTTATGGGCCATTGTCCGATGGCTACACCTTC. As protein: CASSYGPLSDGYTF.

The J gene is TRBJ2-7, the V gene TRBV4-3; the D is unclear. The germline CDR1 and CDR2 sequences are LGHNA and YSLEER. Trimming pared 0 bases from V and 3 bases from J, leaving 9 bases between. The CDR3 covers 14 residues. DNA for the CDR3: TGCGCCAGCAGCCAAGACTTAGACAACTACGAGCAGTACTTC. It is translated as CASSQDLDNYEQYF.

In DNA form, the CDR3 reads TGTGCCAGTCGCGACCCGTGGGCCTTCTCTCACCTCCCCAATCAGCCCCAGCATTTT. Protein sequence: CASRDPWAFSHLPNQPQHF. The gene calls are TRBV19 and TRBJ1-5; D gene ambiguous. The CDR3 is 19 residues long. Germline loops: CDR1 LNHDA, CDR2 SQIVND (reference sequence). Between the trimmed V and J ends, which lost 8 bases and 3 bases, there was a span of 29 bases.